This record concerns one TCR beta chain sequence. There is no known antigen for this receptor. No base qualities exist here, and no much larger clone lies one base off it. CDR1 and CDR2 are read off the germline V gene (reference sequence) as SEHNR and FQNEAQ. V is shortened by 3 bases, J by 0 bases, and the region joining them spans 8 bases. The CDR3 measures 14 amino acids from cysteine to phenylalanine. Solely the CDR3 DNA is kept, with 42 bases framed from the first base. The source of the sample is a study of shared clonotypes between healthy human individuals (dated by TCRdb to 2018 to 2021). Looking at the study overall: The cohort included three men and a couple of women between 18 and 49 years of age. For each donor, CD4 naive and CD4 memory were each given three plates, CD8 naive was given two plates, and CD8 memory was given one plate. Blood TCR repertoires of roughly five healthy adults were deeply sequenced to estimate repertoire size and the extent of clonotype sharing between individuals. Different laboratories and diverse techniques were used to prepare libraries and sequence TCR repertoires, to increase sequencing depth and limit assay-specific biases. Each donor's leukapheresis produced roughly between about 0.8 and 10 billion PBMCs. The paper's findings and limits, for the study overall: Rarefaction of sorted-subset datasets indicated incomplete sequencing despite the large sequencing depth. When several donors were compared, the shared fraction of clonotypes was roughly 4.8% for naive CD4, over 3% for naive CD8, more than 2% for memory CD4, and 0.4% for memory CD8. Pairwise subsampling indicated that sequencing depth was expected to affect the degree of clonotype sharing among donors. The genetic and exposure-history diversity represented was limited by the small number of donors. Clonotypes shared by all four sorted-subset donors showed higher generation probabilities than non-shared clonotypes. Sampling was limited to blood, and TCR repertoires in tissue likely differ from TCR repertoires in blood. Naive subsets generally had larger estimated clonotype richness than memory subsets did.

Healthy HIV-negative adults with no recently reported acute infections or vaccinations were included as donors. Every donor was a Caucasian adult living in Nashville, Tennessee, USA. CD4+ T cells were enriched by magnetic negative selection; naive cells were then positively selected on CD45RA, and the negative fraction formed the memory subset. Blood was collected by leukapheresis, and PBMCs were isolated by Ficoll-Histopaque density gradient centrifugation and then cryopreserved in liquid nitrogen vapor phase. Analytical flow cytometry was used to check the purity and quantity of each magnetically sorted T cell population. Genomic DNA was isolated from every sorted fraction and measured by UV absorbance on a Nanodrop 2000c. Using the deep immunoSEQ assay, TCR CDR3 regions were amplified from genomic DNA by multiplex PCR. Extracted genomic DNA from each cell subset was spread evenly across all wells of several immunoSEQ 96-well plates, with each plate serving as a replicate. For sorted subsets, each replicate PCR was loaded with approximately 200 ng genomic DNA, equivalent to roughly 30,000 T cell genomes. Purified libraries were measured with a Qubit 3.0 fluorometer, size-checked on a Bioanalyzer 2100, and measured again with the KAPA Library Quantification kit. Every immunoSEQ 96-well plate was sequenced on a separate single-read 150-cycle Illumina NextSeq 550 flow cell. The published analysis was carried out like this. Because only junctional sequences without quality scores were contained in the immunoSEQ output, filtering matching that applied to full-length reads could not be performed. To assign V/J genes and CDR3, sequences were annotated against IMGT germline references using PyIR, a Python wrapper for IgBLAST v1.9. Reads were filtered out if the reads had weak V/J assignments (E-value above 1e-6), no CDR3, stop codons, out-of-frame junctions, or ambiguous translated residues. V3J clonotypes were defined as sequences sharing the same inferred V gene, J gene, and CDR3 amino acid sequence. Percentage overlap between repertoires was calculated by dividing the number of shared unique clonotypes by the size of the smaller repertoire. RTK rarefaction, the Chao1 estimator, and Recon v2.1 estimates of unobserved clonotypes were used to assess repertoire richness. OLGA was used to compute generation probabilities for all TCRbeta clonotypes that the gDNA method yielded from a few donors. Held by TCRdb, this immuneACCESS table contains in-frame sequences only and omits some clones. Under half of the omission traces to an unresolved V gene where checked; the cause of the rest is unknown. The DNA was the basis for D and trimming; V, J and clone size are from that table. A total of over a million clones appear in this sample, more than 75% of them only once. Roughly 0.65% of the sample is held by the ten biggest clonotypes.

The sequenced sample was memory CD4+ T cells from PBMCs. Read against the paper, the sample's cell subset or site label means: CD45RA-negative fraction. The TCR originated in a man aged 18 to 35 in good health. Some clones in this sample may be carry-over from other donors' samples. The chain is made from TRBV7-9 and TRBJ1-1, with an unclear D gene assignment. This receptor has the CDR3 CASSLAPVNTEAFF. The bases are TGTGCCAGCAGCTTGGCCCCGGTGAACACTGAAGCTTTCTTT.